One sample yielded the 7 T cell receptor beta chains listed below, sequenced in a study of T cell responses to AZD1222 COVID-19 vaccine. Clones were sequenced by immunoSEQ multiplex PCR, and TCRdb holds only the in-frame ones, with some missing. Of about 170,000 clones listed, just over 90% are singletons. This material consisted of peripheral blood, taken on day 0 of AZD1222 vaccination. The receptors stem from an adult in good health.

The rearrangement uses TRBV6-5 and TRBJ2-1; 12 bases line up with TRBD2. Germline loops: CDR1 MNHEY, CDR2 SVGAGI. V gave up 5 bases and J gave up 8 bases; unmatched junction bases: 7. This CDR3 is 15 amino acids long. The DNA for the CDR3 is TGTGCCAGCAGTCGACTAGCGGGGGTGCAATATGAGCAGTTCTTC. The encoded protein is CASSRLAGVQYEQFF.

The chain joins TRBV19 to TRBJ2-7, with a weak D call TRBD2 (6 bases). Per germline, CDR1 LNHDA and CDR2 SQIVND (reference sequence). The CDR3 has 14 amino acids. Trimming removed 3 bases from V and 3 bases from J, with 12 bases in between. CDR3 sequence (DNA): TGTGCCAGTAGTATTGCGGGGAGTAACTACGAGCAGTACTTC. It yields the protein CASSIAGSNYEQYF.

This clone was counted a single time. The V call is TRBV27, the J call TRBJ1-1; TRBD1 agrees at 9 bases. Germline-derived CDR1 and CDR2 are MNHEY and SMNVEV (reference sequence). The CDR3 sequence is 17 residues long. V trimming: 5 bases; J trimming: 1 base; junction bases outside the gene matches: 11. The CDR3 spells CASSRTGTGIKNTEAFF. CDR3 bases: TGTGCCAGCAGTCGCACCGGGACAGGGATTAAGAACACTGAAGCTTTCTTT.

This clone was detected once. CDR3 sequence (DNA): TGTGCCAGCAGTCACGGGTTAGGGGCCCAGTATAGCAATCAGCCCCAGCATTTT. This translates into CASSHGLGAQYSNQPQHF. V is TRBV6-6 and J is TRBJ1-5; TRBD1 is a possible D gene (5 bases). The CDR3 runs 18 residues. The germline gives CDR1 MNHNY, CDR2 SVGAGI (reference sequence). V gave up 5 bases and J gave up 0 bases, with 20 bases separating them.

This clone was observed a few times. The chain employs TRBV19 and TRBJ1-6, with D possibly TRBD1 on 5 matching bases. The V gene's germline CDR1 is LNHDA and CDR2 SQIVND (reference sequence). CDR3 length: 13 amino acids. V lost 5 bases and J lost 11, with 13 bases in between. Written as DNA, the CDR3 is TGTGCCAGTAGTCAGGGCTTGGAGACACCCCTCCACTTT. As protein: CASSQGLETPLHF. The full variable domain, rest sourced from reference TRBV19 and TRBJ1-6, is DGGITQSPKYLFRKEGQNVTLSCEQNLNHDAMYWYRQDPGQGLRLIYYSQIVNDFQKGDIAEGYSVSREKKESFPLTVTSAQKNPTAFYLCASSQGLETPLHFGNGTRLTVT.

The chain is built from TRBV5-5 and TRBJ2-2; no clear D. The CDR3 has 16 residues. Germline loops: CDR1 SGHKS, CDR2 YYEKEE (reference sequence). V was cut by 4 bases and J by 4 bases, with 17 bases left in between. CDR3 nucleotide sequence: TGTGCCAGCAGCCTGAACATGATTAGGGTCACCGGGGAGCTGTTTTTT. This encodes CASSLNMIRVTGELFF.

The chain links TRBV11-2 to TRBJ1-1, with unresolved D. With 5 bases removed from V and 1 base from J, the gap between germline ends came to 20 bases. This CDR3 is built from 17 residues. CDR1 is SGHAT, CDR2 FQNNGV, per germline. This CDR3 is CASSPPLLRWRNTEAFF. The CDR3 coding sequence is TGTGCCAGCAGCCCCCCCCTATTGCGCTGGCGGAACACTGAAGCTTTCTTT.